This TCR beta chain emerged from a study of T cell repertoires in cytomegalovirus infection. Study at large: Use of recently identified HLA-C-restricted and well-studied HLA-B-restricted CMV epitopes was part of the study. Matching HLA type and CMV infection were both indicated by public TCR beta signatures. Study-level results: CMV-specific HLA-C-restricted TCR beta clonotypes dominated the ex vivo response.

TCRdb re-derived calls from the reads in MiXCR, one entry per CDR3 protein. The data hold some 350,000 distinct CDR3 sequences, with roughly 34% observed a single time. This CDR3 is 14 amino acids long. The germline V and J ends were trimmed by 2 bases and 4 bases, with 11 bases remaining between them. Germline lookup yields CDR1 SGHTA and CDR2 FQGNSA. This clonotype was observed at least ten times. Its antigen is not known. This specimen consisted of cultured PBMCs, obtained from culture after CMV antigen stimulation. The sequence derives from a human donor in good health (CMV status not recorded). Some clones in this sample may be carry-over from other donors' samples. The chain couples TRBV7-2 to TRBJ1-1; D remains unclear. Here the CDR3 DNA reads TGTGCCAGCAGCTTACTGGCAGATGGCACTGAAGCTTTCTTT. Amino acid sequence: CASSLLADGTEAFF.